This TCR beta chain was identified in a study of ipilimumab plus nivolumab after autologous stem cell transplantation. The study's findings and limits: The authors say TCR, Treg and microbiome findings warrant further study.

Concerning this clone itself: The antigen is unknown.

Produced via immunoSEQ multiplex PCR; TCRdb's table is partial and in-frame only. The table lists tens of thousands of clones, 83% of them singletons. Germline V lookup: CDR1 SGHTA, CDR2 FQGNSA. The CDR3 loop spans 14 amino acids. V lost 5 bases and J 4 bases, leaving 15 bases between the germline ends. This clonotype was sampled from a male donor with diffuse large B-cell lymphoma. V is TRBV7-2 and J is TRBJ2-7; D gene uncertain. The specimen was PBMCs, collected in a trial of ipilimumab plus nivolumab as post-transplant consolidation. The CDR3 is CASSPQLEVYEQYF. The CDR3 DNA reads as TGTGCCAGCAGCCCCCAGTTAGAAGTGTACGAGCAGTACTTC. Combining the CDR3 with reference TRBV7-2 and TRBJ2-7 gives the whole variable domain GAGVSQSPSNKVTEKGKDVELRCDPISGHTALYWYRQSLGQGLEFLIYFQGNSAPDKSGLPSDRFSAERTGGSVSTLTIQRTQQEDSAVYLCASSPQLEVYEQYFGPGTRLTVT.